Below are 9 T cell receptor beta chains sequenced from a single sample in a study of shared clonotypes between healthy human individuals. Method: immunoSEQ multiplex PCR; TCRdb's copy keeps in-frame clones and lacks some. The profile shows nearly 500,000 clones, roughly four fifths of them singletons. The specimen sequenced was PBMCs. The receptor source for this set is a woman aged 40 to 50 in good health. Some clones in this sample may be carry-over from other donors' samples.

This chain connects TRBV19 to TRBJ2-7; D not resolved. V was cut by 4 bases and J by 0 bases, with 13 bases left in between. CDR3 length: 15 residues. Germline V gene data show CDR1 as LNHDA and CDR2 as SQIVND (reference sequence). The CDR3 sequence: CASSRAATLSYEQYF. The CDR3 nucleotides read TGTGCCAGTAGTAGGGCTGCAACCCTCTCCTACGAGCAGTACTTC. Full variable domain (rest looked up from reference TRBV19 and TRBJ2-7): DGGITQSPKYLFRKEGQNVTLSCEQNLNHDAMYWYRQDPGQGLRLIYYSQIVNDFQKGDIAEGYSVSREKKESFPLTVTSAQKNPTAFYLCASSRAATLSYEQYFGPGTRLTVT.

Only a few counts were recorded for this clone. The rearrangement joins TRBV30 to TRBJ2-5; 7 nucleotides align to TRBD2. The germline gives CDR1 GTSNPN, CDR2 SVGIG (reference sequence). The CDR3 sequence is 17 residues long. Trimming took 2 bases from V and 4 from J; bases not matched to a gene: 16. CDR3 sequence reads: CAWSMVAGPRGRETQYF. Written as DNA, the CDR3 is TGTGCCTGGAGTATGGTAGCGGGCCCGCGAGGTCGAGAGACCCAGTACTTC.

The V gene is TRBV10-3, the J gene TRBJ2-3, with TRBD1 identical over 11 bases. CDR1 and CDR2 (germline): ENHRY, SYGVKD. This CDR3 region has 14 residues. Unmatched junction bases numbered 5, after V lost 9 bases and J lost 3 bases. The CDR3 bases are TGTGCCATATCCCGGGACAGGGGGACAGATACGCAGTATTTT. Its translation is CAISRDRGTDTQYF.

This sequence joins TRBV10-3 and TRBJ2-7; the D gene is possibly TRBD1 (5 bases). Trimming took 6 bases from V and 5 from J, leaving 11 bases between them. Germline V lookup: CDR1 ENHRY, CDR2 SYGVKD. The CDR3 contains 12 residues. The CDR3 coding sequence is TGTGCCATCAGCGAAAGGGGCAACGAGCAGTACTTC. Translation gives CAISERGNEQYF.

V and J are TRBV28 and TRBJ1-5; D ambiguous. Trimming pared 8 bases from V and 5 bases from J, leaving 10 bases between. CDR1 is MDHEN, CDR2 SYDVKM, per germline. The CDR3 has 12 amino acids. The CDR3 region has the DNA TGTGCCAGCGGTTGGAGGGATCAGCCCCAGCATTTT. This encodes CASGWRDQPQHF.

The chain employs TRBV2 and TRBJ1-5; 9 bases map to TRBD1. Losses at the gene ends were 7 bases for V and 1 base for J; bases not matched to a gene: 8. The CDR3 is made up of 16 amino acids. The germline V gene has CDR1 SNHLY and CDR2 FYNNEI. For the CDR3, the DNA is TGTGCCAGCAATTTACAGGGGGCGCGGAGCAATCAGCCCCAGCATTTT. It encodes CASNLQGARSNQPQHF.

With respect to this clone: The junction differs from germline at one of its ends, possibly a read error. The chain couples TRBV19 to TRBJ1-4; possibly TRBD1 for D (5 bases). CDR3 length: 15 amino acids. Germline V gives CDR1 LNHDA, CDR2 SQIVND (reference sequence). CDR3: CAIGDRRATNEILFF. CDR3 nucleotides: TGTGCCATTGGAGACAGACGTGCAACTAATGAAATACTGTTTTTT.

This clone appeared a few times. The CDR3 loop reads CASSYSIGELFF. The CDR3 bases are TGTGCCAGCAGTTACTCGATCGGGGAGCTGTTTTTT. The V gene is TRBV6-5, the J gene TRBJ2-2; D is undetermined. The ends were cut back, 0 bases at V and 7 bases at J, with 3 bases in the middle. Germline-derived CDR1 and CDR2 are MNHEY and SVGAGI. The CDR3 spans 12 residues.

Only one count was recorded for this clone. The chain links TRBV5-1 to TRBJ2-5; D is tentatively TRBD1 or TRBD2 (5 bases each). Trimming pared 0 bases from V and 1 base from J, leaving 19 bases between. Germline values: CDR1 SGHRS, CDR2 YFSETQ. The CDR3 length is 18 residues. The CDR3 nucleotides read TGCGCCAGCAGCTTGGGACAAAGTAATTGGGGGACCCAAGAGACCCAGTACTTC. This encodes CASSLGQSNWGTQETQYF.